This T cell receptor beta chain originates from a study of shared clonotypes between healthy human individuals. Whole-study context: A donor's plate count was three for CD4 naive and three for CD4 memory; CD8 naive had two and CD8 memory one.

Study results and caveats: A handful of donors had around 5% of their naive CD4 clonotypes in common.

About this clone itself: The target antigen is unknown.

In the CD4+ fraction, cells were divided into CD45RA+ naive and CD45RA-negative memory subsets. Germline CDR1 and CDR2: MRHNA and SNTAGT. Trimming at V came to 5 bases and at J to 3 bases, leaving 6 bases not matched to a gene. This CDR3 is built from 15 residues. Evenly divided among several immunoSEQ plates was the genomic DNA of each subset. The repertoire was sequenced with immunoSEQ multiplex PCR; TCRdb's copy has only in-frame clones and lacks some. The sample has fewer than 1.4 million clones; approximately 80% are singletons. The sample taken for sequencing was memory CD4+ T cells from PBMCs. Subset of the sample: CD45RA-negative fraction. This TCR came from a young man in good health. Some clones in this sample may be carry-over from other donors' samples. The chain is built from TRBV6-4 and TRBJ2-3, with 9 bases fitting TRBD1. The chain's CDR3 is CASSPQGARTDTQYF. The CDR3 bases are TGTGCCAGCAGTCCACAGGGGGCGCGGACAGATACGCAGTATTTT.